The rows below give T cell receptor beta chains drawn from one sample of a study of beta chain features in type 1 diabetes. Sequenced by immunoSEQ multiplex PCR; TCRdb stores in-frame clones only, minus some. The table lists 500,000 to 650,000 clones, around 12% of them singletons. Sequencing input: naive CD4+ T cells from blood. The origin of the receptors is a man between 25 and 39 years old with type 1 diabetes. The conserved cysteine and the conserved F or W are not part of the CDR3 here. Fields, in order: J gene, V gene, CDR3 length, clone size, CDR3 protein. The size of a clone is reported for some rows only, either as once, few or many, or as a class for expanded clones.

j_call: TRBJ2-7; v_call: TRBV7-2; cdr3_length: 12; clone_size: few; cdr3_aa: ASSVRDGPYEQY
j_call: TRBJ2-5; v_call: TRBV11-2; cdr3_length: 12; clone_size: -; cdr3_aa: ASSLVASQETQY
j_call: TRBJ1-2; v_call: TRBV27; cdr3_length: 11; clone_size: few; cdr3_aa: ASSFQGARGYT
j_call: TRBJ2-3; v_call: TRBV7-4; cdr3_length: 12; clone_size: -; cdr3_aa: ASSLALSRDTQY
j_call: TRBJ1-5; v_call: TRBV30; cdr3_length: 12; clone_size: -; cdr3_aa: AWSFGGSNQPQH
j_call: TRBJ2-3; v_call: TRBV4-3; cdr3_length: 15; clone_size: few; cdr3_aa: ASSQGVGGGPTDTQY
j_call: TRBJ1-5; v_call: TRBV2; cdr3_length: 12; clone_size: -; cdr3_aa: ASSKDSRNQPQH
j_call: TRBJ1-2; v_call: TRBV29-1; cdr3_length: 10; clone_size: few; cdr3_aa: SVTSSGGGYT
j_call: TRBJ1-4; v_call: TRBV30; cdr3_length: 10; clone_size: few; cdr3_aa: AWSVVDEKLF
j_call: TRBJ1-2; v_call: TRBV6-5; cdr3_length: 10; clone_size: few; cdr3_aa: ASSSPSGGYT
j_call: TRBJ2-7; v_call: TRBV7-9; cdr3_length: 12; clone_size: few; cdr3_aa: ASSLTGGSYEQY
j_call: TRBJ1-1; v_call: TRBV27; cdr3_length: 18; clone_size: -; cdr3_aa: ASSLGVPPTTSPPNTEAF
j_call: TRBJ2-1; v_call: TRBV2; cdr3_length: 13; clone_size: -; cdr3_aa: ASSADRGTYNEQF
j_call: TRBJ2-7; v_call: TRBV10-3; cdr3_length: 11; clone_size: few; cdr3_aa: AISEQGTYEQY
j_call: TRBJ2-5; v_call: TRBV11-2; cdr3_length: 12; clone_size: -; cdr3_aa: ASCPRGRQETQY
j_call: TRBJ2-1; v_call: TRBV7-3; cdr3_length: 13; clone_size: -; cdr3_aa: ASRVGVGSYNEQF
j_call: TRBJ1-6; v_call: TRBV19; cdr3_length: 11; clone_size: few; cdr3_aa: ASRQGINSPLH
j_call: TRBJ2-1; v_call: TRBV11-2; cdr3_length: 12; clone_size: -; cdr3_aa: ASSLSGGYNEQF
j_call: TRBJ2-5; v_call: TRBV5-1; cdr3_length: 12; clone_size: -; cdr3_aa: ASSLGRGRETQY
j_call: TRBJ2-1; v_call: TRBV7-2; cdr3_length: 11; clone_size: -; cdr3_aa: ASSRASPNEQF
j_call: TRBJ1-2; v_call: TRBV4-2; cdr3_length: 11; clone_size: few; cdr3_aa: ASSQERQYGYT
j_call: TRBJ2-5; v_call: TRBV5-6; cdr3_length: 11; clone_size: -; cdr3_aa: ASSLVSGETQY
j_call: TRBJ2-5; v_call: TRBV28; cdr3_length: 13; clone_size: few; cdr3_aa: ASNPMGQGVKTQY
j_call: TRBJ1-6; v_call: TRBV11-3; cdr3_length: 11; clone_size: few; cdr3_aa: ASSLQANSPLH
j_call: TRBJ2-7; v_call: TRBV5-1; cdr3_length: 13; clone_size: -; cdr3_aa: ASSPGQFSSYEQY
j_call: TRBJ2-3; v_call: TRBV12-5; cdr3_length: 16; clone_size: -; cdr3_aa: ASGSPNRVRLGSDTQY
j_call: TRBJ2-1; v_call: TRBV5-1; cdr3_length: 10; clone_size: -; cdr3_aa: ASSFKGLEQF
j_call: TRBJ1-5; v_call: TRBV4-2; cdr3_length: 15; clone_size: -; cdr3_aa: ASSQDRRGASNQPQH
j_call: TRBJ2-7; v_call: TRBV4-3; cdr3_length: 13; clone_size: -; cdr3_aa: ASSLGTGAPYEQY
j_call: TRBJ2-7; v_call: TRBV29-1; cdr3_length: 13; clone_size: few; cdr3_aa: SVTHGVGGGYEQY
j_call: TRBJ2-4; v_call: TRBV10-3; cdr3_length: 15; clone_size: -; cdr3_aa: AISARASGARENIQY
j_call: TRBJ2-1; v_call: TRBV27; cdr3_length: 15; clone_size: -; cdr3_aa: ASSKNGGGSSYNEQF
j_call: TRBJ1-2; v_call: TRBV5-1; cdr3_length: 14; clone_size: -; cdr3_aa: ASSLTGVGTRYGYT
j_call: TRBJ2-3; v_call: TRBV28; cdr3_length: 11; clone_size: -; cdr3_aa: ASKLQGADTQY
j_call: TRBJ2-3; v_call: TRBV11-3; cdr3_length: 13; clone_size: -; cdr3_aa: ASSSWTGDTDTQY
j_call: TRBJ1-4; v_call: TRBV6-5; cdr3_length: 13; clone_size: -; cdr3_aa: ASRLPGGTNEKLF
j_call: TRBJ2-4; v_call: TRBV29-1; cdr3_length: 13; clone_size: -; cdr3_aa: SVEEKGTGYNIQY
j_call: TRBJ2-7; v_call: TRBV7-3; cdr3_length: 12; clone_size: -; cdr3_aa: ASSRAESSYEQY
j_call: TRBJ1-6; v_call: TRBV7-3; cdr3_length: 12; clone_size: -; cdr3_aa: ASSLTQGRSPLH
j_call: TRBJ2-7; v_call: TRBV18; cdr3_length: 14; clone_size: once; cdr3_aa: ASSPTGTSGSYEQY
j_call: TRBJ2-3; v_call: TRBV28; cdr3_length: 14; clone_size: -; cdr3_aa: ASSLLSGGASDTQY
j_call: TRBJ1-2; v_call: TRBV15; cdr3_length: 12; clone_size: -; cdr3_aa: ATSRKQGVGGYT
j_call: TRBJ2-2; v_call: TRBV5-1; cdr3_length: 14; clone_size: -; cdr3_aa: ATRTSGVSGTGELF
j_call: TRBJ1-2; v_call: TRBV5-1; cdr3_length: 15; clone_size: few; cdr3_aa: ASSPYYSSRDGLGYT
j_call: TRBJ1-2; v_call: TRBV2; cdr3_length: 12; clone_size: -; cdr3_aa: ASSAGQAGYGYT
j_call: TRBJ1-4; v_call: TRBV6-5; cdr3_length: 11; clone_size: few; cdr3_aa: ASSYSNREKLF
j_call: TRBJ2-1; v_call: TRBV11-2; cdr3_length: 16; clone_size: -; cdr3_aa: ASSLDYGTPSSYNEQF
j_call: TRBJ2-7; v_call: TRBV4-1; cdr3_length: 12; clone_size: few; cdr3_aa: ASSQTVLLDEQY
j_call: TRBJ1-1; v_call: TRBV6-5; cdr3_length: 12; clone_size: -; cdr3_aa: ASSYIGGSTEAF
j_call: TRBJ2-2; v_call: TRBV11-2; cdr3_length: 12; clone_size: few; cdr3_aa: ASSFGENTGELF
j_call: TRBJ2-7; v_call: TRBV6-5; cdr3_length: 12; clone_size: few; cdr3_aa: ASGSAGGSYEQY
j_call: TRBJ2-2; v_call: TRBV7-2; cdr3_length: 12; clone_size: -; cdr3_aa: ASSQWDGTGELF
j_call: TRBJ2-5; v_call: TRBV7-9; cdr3_length: 10; clone_size: -; cdr3_aa: ASSYRQETQY
j_call: TRBJ1-2; v_call: TRBV19; cdr3_length: 16; clone_size: -; cdr3_aa: ASIAGRASGVDYYGYT
j_call: TRBJ1-2; v_call: TRBV6-5; cdr3_length: 12; clone_size: few; cdr3_aa: ASSRDRTNYGYT
j_call: TRBJ2-3; v_call: TRBV7-2; cdr3_length: 12; clone_size: few; cdr3_aa: ASSSQERTDTQY
j_call: TRBJ2-1; v_call: TRBV5-6; cdr3_length: 12; clone_size: -; cdr3_aa: ASSLVSQINEQF
j_call: TRBJ1-2; v_call: TRBV7-3; cdr3_length: 13; clone_size: -; cdr3_aa: ASSLMRKGRDGYT